Detailed here is one T cell receptor (beta chain). The record originates from a study of blood T cell repertoires in COVID-19. Original processing methods: Amplifying reference gene primers gave estimates of nucleated cell counts. Generated by immunoSEQ multiplex PCR, the TCRdb table keeps only in-frame clones and is missing some. The V and J calls and the clone size are those of that table, but D and trimming were determined from the DNA. The top ten clones hold about 6.9% of a sample with around 95,000 clones, roughly 90% of them seen once. The germline V and J ends were trimmed by 3 bases and 3 bases, with 9 bases remaining between them. CDR1 is SGHVS and CDR2 is FQNEAQ in the germline V gene. This CDR3 contains 13 residues.

This sequence originates from a young man in a cohort sampled during active COVID-19. The specimen was peripheral blood. V and J are TRBV7-8 and TRBJ2-7, with a weak D call TRBD2 (5 bases). CDR3: CASSFRGDYEQYF. In nucleotides, the CDR3 is TGTGCCAGCAGCTTCCGGGGAGACTACGAGCAGTACTTC.